This T cell receptor (beta chain) originates from a study of breast tumors, draining lymph nodes, adjacent tissues. Points from the study as a whole: Findings are consistent with lymph node origin and intratumoral expansion of most tumor T cells. That most tumor T cells come from lymph nodes remained unproven. Tumor and nontumor repertoires were significantly more similar in luminal-like than in basal-like breast cancer. Tumors had less TCR diversity than lymph nodes, more than nontumor tissue.

TCRdb reprocessed the multiplex PCR reads via MiXCR and lists one record per CDR3 protein. The sample has 270,000 or so distinct CDR3 sequences, roughly 31% seen once. Breast cancer patients provided tissue from their axillary draining lymph nodes. Germline assignment: CDR1 WSHSY and CDR2 SAAADI. This CDR3 contains 16 residues. The ends were cut back, 8 bases at V and 4 bases at J, with 21 bases in the middle. This clonotype was recorded many times. Its antigen remains unknown. This receptor was identified in a female donor with breast cancer. Some clones in this sample may be carry-over from other donors' samples. V gene TRBV10-2 combines with J gene TRBJ2-1; D might be TRBD2 (6 bases). The sample consisted of axillary lymph node tissue. The chain's CDR3 is CASAEITLASYNEQFF. In DNA, the CDR3 is TGCGCCAGCGCCGAGATCACACTAGCCTCTTACAATGAGCAGTTCTTC.